One sample yielded the 13 T cell receptor beta chains listed below, sequenced in a study of regulatory T cells in long-lasting Graves disease. With iRepertoire HTBI primers and Arm-PCR of CDR3 regions, TCR beta libraries were built. Using its own MiXCR run on the multiplex PCR reads, TCRdb lists one record per CDR3 protein. The sample consists of roughly 400,000 distinct CDR3 sequences, over 12% of them appearing once. The time point denotes: newly diagnosed GD, antithyroid drugs for less than 3 months. PBMC-derived RNA was used for the TCR library. These same records also appear under a second study, on T cells in Graves' hyperthyroidism and ophthalmopathy.

Material: peripheral blood mononuclear cells (PBMCs), obtained at new diagnosis, from a patient treated with antithyroid drugs. The receptors derive from a middle-aged woman with Graves disease.

The genes are TRBV7-6 and TRBJ2-2; D is tentatively TRBD1 or TRBD2 (6 bases each). Trimming removed 3 bases from V and 0 bases from J, with 14 bases in between. The CDR3 extends over 17 amino acids. Germline loops: CDR1 SGHVS, CDR2 FNYEAQ. DNA for the CDR3: TGTGCCAGCAGCTTGGTGGGGGGCAGTGCGAACACCGGGGAGCTGTTTTTT. Translating gives CASSLVGGSANTGELFF.

The chain is built from TRBV20-1 and TRBJ2-7; 10 bases are shared with TRBD2. CDR3 length: 14 amino acids. Germline V gene lookup returns CDR1 DFQATT and CDR2 SNEGSKA (reference sequence). V lost 3 bases, J lost 4 bases, and 6 bases stayed unmatched. The CDR3 sequence: CSASERGGGYEQYF. CDR3 coding DNA: TGCAGTGCTAGTGAGCGGGGGGGGGGTTACGAGCAGTACTTC.

This clonotype was found many times. The chain recombines TRBV28 with TRBJ2-1, with D hard to call. The CDR3 has 15 residues. Germline assignment: CDR1 MDHEN and CDR2 SYDVKM. V dropped 2 bases and J dropped 0 bases, with 8 bases sitting between them. The CDR3 nucleotides read TGTGCCAGCAGTTTAACCCAGAGCTCCTACAATGAGCAGTTCTTC. Protein product: CASSLTQSSYNEQFF.

Ten or more counts support this clonotype. This sequence joins TRBV28 and TRBJ1-5; 7 bases match TRBD1. This CDR3 is 16 amino acids long. With V trimmed by 5 bases and J by 0 bases, 7 bases remained unmatched. The germline V gene encodes CDR1 MDHEN and CDR2 SYDVKM. CDR3 DNA: TGTGCCAGCAGTCTCGCGACAGGGAATAGCAATCAGCCCCAGCATTTT. As protein: CASSLATGNSNQPQHF.

This clonotype was picked up many times. The chain employs TRBV20-1 and TRBJ2-7, with a possible D match to TRBD1 (6 bases). Trimming removed 6 bases at V and 2 bases at J, with 11 bases between. Looked up from germline, CDR1 is DFQATT and CDR2 is SNEGSKA (reference sequence). This CDR3 is 12 amino acids long. The CDR3, as DNA: TGCAGTGCGGAACAGGGAACCTACGAGCAGTACTTC. Residues: CSAEQGTYEQYF.

For this clonotype: This could be a read error, since a much larger clone is one nucleotide away. The rearrangement links TRBV7-9 to TRBJ2-1, with 8 bases aligning to TRBD2. Per germline, CDR1 SEHNR and CDR2 FQNEAQ (reference sequence). Trimming cost V 4 bases and J 7 bases; bases outside gene matches: 9. The CDR3 consists of 15 residues. Here the CDR3 reads CASSSAAGVRNEQFF. CDR3 in DNA: TGTGCCAGCAGCTCAGCAGCGGGAGTCCGGAATGAGCAGTTCTTC.

The sample holds many counts of this clonotype. V usage is TRBV27 and J usage is TRBJ2-7; the D is unclear. V was shortened by 5 bases and J by 2 bases, with 13 bases between the two germline ends. The CDR3 is 14 amino acids. The germline V gene encodes CDR1 MNHEY and CDR2 SMNVEV (reference sequence). CDR3 protein: CASSPLRDPYEQYF. CDR3 nucleotides: TGTGCCAGCAGTCCACTCCGTGACCCCTACGAGCAGTACTTC.

This chain links TRBV7-6 with TRBJ2-2, with D uncertain. The CDR3 sequence is 14 residues long. Looked up from germline, CDR1 is SGHVS and CDR2 is FNYEAQ. V was cut by 6 bases and J by 4 bases, with 12 bases left in between. The CDR3 DNA reads as TGTGCCAGCAGTAAGGCATCCCTCACCGGGGAGCTGTTTTTT. It encodes CASSKASLTGELFF.

This clonotype was picked up many times. The chain is built from TRBV12-3 or TRBV12-4 and TRBJ2-1; D remains unclear. The CDR3 extends over 14 amino acids. Trimming removed 6 bases at V and 10 bases at J, with 19 bases between. The CDR3 region is CASRTEGTQYEQFF. DNA for the CDR3: TGTGCCAGCAGGACCGAAGGAACACAGTACGAGCAGTTCTTC.

This clonotype came up many times. CDR3 in amino acids: CSLRPGTSASGAQYF. CDR3 DNA: TGCAGCTTACGCCCCGGGACTAGCGCCTCTGGGGCCCAGTACTTC. This chain joins TRBV29-1 and TRBJ2-5; 10 nucleotides align to TRBD2. V lost 8 bases, J lost 9 bases, and 18 bases stayed unmatched. The germline V gene encodes CDR1 SQVTM and CDR2 ANQGSEA. The CDR3 totals 15 residues.

This clonotype was observed a few times. V gene TRBV20-1 combines with J gene TRBJ2-7; 12 bases map to TRBD2. CDR3 length: 13 residues. The trim removed 5 bases at V and 7 bases at J, leaving 6 bases unmatched. The germline gives CDR1 DFQATT, CDR2 SNEGSKA (reference sequence). CDR3 nucleotide sequence: TGCAGTGCTCTTCTAGCGGGAGGGGTGGAGCAGTACTTC. Amino acid sequence: CSALLAGGVEQYF.

This rearrangement joins TRBV2 to TRBJ2-3; D may be TRBD1 (5 bases). The J call may not be correct, given that the DNA end is closer to TRBJ1-5. Germline V gene data show CDR1 as SNHLY and CDR2 as FYNNEI. CDR3 length: 13 amino acids. The CDR3 coding sequence is TGTGCCAGCCAGGCGGGAGGGGCAGATACGCAGCATTTT. Translation: CASQAGGADTQHF.

This clonotype was detected ten times or more. The genes are TRBV3-1 and TRBJ2-2; 7 bases are a match to TRBD2. CDR1 is LGHDT, CDR2 YNNKEL, per germline (reference sequence). CDR3 size: 13 residues. J gave up 9 bases and V 7 bases, and 8 bases lay outside the gene matches. The CDR3, as DNA: TGTGCCAGCATCTCTAGCGGAGGCCGGGAGCTGTTTTTT. It codes for CASISSGGRELFF.